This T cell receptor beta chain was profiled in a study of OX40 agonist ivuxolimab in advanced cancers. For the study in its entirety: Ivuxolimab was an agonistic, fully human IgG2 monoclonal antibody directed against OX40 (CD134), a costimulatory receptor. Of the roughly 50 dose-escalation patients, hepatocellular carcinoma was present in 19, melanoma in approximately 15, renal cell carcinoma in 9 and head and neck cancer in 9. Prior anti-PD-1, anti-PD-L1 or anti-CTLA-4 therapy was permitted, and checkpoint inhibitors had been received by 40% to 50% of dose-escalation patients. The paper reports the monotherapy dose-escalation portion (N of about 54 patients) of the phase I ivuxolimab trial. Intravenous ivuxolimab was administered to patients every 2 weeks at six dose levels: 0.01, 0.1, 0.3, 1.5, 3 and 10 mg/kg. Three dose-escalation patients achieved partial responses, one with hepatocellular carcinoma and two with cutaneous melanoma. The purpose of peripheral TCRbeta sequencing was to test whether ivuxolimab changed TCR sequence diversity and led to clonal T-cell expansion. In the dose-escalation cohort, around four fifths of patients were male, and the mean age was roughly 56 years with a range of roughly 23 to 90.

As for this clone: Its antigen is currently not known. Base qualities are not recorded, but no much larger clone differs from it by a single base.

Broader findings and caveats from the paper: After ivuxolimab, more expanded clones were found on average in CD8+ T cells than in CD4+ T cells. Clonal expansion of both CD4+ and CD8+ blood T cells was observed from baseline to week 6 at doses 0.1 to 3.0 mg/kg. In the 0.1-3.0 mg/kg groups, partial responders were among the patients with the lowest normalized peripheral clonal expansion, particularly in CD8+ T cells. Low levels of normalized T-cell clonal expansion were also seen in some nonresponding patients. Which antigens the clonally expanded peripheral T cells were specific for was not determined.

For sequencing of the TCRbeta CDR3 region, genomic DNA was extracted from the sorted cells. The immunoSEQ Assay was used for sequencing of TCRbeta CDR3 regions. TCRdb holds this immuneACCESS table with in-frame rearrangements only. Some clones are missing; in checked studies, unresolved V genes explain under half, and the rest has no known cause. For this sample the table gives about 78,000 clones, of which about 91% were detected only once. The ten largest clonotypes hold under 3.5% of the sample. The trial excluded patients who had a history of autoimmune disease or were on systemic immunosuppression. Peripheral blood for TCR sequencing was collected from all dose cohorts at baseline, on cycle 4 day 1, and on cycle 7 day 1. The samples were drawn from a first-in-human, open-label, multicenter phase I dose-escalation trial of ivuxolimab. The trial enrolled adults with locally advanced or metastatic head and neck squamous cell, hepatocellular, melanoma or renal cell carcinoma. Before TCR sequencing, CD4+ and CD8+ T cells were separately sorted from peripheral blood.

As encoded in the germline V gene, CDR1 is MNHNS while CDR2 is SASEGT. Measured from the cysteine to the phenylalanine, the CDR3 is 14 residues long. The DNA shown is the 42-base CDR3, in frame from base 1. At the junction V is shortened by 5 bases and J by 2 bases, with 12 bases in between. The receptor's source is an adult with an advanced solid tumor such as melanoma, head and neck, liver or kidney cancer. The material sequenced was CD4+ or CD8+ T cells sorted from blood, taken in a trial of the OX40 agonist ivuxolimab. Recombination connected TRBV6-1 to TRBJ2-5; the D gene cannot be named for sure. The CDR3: CASSPGPAQETQYF. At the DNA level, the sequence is TGTGCCAGCAGTCCCGGACCGGCGCAAGAGACCCAGTACTTC.